This T cell receptor (beta chain) was sequenced in a study of shared clonotypes between healthy human individuals. Study background: CD4 naive and CD4 memory each took three plates per donor, while CD8 naive took two and CD8 memory one.

Terminally differentiated effector memory CD45RA+ cells were excluded from the naive CD8 cells, which were CD45RO-negative and positively selected for CCR7. The authors split each subset's genomic DNA evenly across several immunoSEQ plates. This table comes from immunoSEQ multiplex PCR, and its TCRdb copy is limited to in-frame clones, with some not included. Of roughly 600,000 clones listed, 95% to 98% were seen once; the top ten hold roughly 0.29%. The V gene lost 4 bases and the J gene lost 0 bases, with 7 bases spanning the gap. CDR3 length: 13 amino acids. Germline V gene lookup returns CDR1 SQVTM and CDR2 ANQGSEA.

The sample consisted of naive CD8+ T cells sorted from blood. The J gene is TRBJ2-1, the V gene TRBV29-1, with D hard to call. This TCR came from a man aged 25 to 40 in good health. The CDR3 sequence is CSVAHSSYNEQFF. CDR3 sequence (DNA): TGCAGCGTTGCGCATAGCTCCTACAATGAGCAGTTCTTC.